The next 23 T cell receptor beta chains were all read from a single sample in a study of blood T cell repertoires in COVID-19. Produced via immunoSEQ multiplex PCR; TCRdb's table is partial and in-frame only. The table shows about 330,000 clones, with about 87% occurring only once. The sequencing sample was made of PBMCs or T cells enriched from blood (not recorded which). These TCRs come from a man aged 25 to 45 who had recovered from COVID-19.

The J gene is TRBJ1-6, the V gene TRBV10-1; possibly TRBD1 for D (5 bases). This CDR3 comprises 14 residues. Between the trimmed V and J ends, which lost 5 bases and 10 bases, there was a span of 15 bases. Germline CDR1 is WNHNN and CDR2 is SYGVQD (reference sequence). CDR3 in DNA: TGCGCCAGCAGTCCCGGGACTATAGGATCACCCCTCCACTTT. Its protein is CASSPGTIGSPLHF.

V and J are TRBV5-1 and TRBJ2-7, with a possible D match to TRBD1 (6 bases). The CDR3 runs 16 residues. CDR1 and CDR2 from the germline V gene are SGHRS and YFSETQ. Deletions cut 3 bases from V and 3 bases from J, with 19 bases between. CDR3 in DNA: TGCGCCAGCAGCTACGACCCGACAGGCGGTTTCTACGAGCAGTACTTC. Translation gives CASSYDPTGGFYEQYF.

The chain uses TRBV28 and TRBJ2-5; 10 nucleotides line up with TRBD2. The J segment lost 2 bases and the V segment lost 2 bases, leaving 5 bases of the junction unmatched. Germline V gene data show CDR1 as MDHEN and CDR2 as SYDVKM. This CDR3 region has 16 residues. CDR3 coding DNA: TGTGCCAGCAGTTTACTAGCGGGGGTTTCTCAAGAGACCCAGTACTTC. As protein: CASSLLAGVSQETQYF.

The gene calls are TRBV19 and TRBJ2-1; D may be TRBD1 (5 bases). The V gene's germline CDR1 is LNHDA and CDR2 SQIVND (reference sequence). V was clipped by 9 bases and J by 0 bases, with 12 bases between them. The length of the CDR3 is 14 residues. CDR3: CASRQLSSYNEQFF. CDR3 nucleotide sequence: TGTGCCAGCCGACAGCTCAGCTCCTACAATGAGCAGTTCTTC.

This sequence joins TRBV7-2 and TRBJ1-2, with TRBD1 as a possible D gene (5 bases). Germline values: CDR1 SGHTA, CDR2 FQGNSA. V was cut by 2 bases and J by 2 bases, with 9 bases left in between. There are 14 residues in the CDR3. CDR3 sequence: CASSLSAGNYGYTF. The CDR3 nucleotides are TGTGCCAGCAGCTTAAGCGCAGGGAACTATGGCTACACCTTC.

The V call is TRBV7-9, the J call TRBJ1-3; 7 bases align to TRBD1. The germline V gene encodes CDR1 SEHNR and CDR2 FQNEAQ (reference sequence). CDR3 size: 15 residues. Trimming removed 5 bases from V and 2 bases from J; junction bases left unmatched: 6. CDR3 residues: CASSQLRGPGNTIYF. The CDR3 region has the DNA TGTGCCAGCAGCCAGCTAAGGGGGCCTGGAAACACCATATATTTT.

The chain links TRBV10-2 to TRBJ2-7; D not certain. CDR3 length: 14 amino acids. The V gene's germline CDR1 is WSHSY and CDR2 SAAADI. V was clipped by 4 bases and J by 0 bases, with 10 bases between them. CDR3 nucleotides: TGCGCCAGCAGTGCCCAGCGAAACTCCTACGAGCAGTACTTC. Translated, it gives CASSAQRNSYEQYF.

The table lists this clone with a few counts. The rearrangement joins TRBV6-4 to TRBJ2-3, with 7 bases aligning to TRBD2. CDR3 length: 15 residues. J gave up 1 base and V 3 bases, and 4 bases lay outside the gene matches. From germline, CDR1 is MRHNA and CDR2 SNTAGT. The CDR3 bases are TGTGCCAGCAGTGATAAGGCGGGGGGCACAGATACGCAGTATTTT. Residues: CASSDKAGGTDTQYF.

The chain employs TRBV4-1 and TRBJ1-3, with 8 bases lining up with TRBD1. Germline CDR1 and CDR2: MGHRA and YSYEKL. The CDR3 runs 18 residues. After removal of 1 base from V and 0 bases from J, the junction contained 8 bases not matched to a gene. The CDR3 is CASSQAPDRVDSGNTIYF. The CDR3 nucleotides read TGCGCCAGCAGCCAAGCTCCGGACAGGGTTGACTCTGGAAACACCATATATTTT.

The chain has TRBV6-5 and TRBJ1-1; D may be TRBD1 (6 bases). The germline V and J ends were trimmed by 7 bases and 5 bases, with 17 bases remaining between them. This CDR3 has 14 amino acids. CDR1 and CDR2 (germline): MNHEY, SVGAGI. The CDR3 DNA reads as TGTGCCAGCACGCCAGAAACAGGGTTAACTGAAGCTTTCTTT. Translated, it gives CASTPETGLTEAFF.

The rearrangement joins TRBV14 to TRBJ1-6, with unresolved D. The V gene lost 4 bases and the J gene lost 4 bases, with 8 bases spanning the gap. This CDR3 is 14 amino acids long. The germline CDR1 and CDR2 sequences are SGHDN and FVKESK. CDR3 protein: CASSPLSYNSPLHF. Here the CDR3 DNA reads TGTGCCAGCAGCCCCCTTTCGTATAATTCACCCCTCCACTTT.

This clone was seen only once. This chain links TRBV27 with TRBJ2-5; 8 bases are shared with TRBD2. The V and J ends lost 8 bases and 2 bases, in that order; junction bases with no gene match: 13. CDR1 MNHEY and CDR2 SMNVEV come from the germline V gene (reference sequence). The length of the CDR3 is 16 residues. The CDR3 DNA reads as TGTGCCAGCTTCCCTCTGGGCGGGGGGAAACAAGAGACCCAGTACTTC. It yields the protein CASFPLGGGKQETQYF.

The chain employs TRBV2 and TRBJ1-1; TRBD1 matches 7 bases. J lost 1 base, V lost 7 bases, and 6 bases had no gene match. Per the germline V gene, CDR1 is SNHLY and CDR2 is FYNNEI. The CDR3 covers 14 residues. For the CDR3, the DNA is TGTGCCAGCACAGGGACAGCCAGGAACACTGAAGCTTTCTTT. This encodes CASTGTARNTEAFF.

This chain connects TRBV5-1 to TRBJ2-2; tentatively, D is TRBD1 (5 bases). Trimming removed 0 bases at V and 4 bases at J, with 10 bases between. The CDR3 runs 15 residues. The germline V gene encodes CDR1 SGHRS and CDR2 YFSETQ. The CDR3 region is CASSLEQAFTGELFF. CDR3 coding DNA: TGCGCCAGCAGCTTGGAACAGGCTTTCACCGGGGAGCTGTTTTTT.

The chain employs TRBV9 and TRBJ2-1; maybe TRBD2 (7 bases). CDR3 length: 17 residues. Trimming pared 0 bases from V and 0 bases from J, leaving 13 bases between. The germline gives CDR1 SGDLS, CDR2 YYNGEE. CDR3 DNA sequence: TGTGCCAGCAGCGTAGCGGGGGGCGCCCCCTCCTACAATGAGCAGTTCTTC. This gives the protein CASSVAGGAPSYNEQFF.

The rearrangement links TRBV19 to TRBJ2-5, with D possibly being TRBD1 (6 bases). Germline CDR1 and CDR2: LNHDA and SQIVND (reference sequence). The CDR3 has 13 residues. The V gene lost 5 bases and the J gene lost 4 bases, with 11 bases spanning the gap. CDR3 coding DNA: TGTGCCAGTAGTTACAGGGAAGTAGAGACCCAGTACTTC. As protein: CASSYREVETQYF.

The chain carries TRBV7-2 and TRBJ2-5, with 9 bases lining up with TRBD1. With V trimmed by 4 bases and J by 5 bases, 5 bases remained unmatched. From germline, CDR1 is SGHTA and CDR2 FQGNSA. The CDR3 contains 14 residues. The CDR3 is CASSSTGTGETQYF. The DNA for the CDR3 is TGTGCCAGCAGCTCCACCGGGACAGGGGAGACCCAGTACTTC.

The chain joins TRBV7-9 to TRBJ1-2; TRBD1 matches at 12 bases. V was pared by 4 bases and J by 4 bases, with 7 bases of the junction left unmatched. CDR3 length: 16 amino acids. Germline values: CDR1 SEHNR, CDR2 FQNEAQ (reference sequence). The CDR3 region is CASSSPGTGGGYGYTF. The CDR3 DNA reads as TGTGCCAGCAGCTCCCCCGGGACAGGGGGCGGCTATGGCTACACCTTC. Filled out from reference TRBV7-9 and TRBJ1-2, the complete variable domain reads DTGVSQNPRHKITKRGQNVTFRCDPISEHNRLYWYRQTLGQGPEFLTYFQNEAQLEKSRLLSDRFSAERPKGSFSTLEIQRTEQGDSAMYLCASSSPGTGGGYGYTFGSGTRLTVV.

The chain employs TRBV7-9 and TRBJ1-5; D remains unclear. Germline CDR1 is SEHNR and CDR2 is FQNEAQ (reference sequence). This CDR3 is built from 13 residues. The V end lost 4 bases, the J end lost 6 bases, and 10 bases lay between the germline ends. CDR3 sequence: CASSSEGVQPQHF. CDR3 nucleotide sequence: TGTGCCAGCAGCTCTGAGGGAGTTCAGCCCCAGCATTTT.

The CDR3 DNA follows: TGCGCCAGCAGCTTGGGTAGCTTAGCGGTGGCCGGGGAGCTGTTTTTT. This gives the protein CASSLGSLAVAGELFF. The chain carries TRBV5-1 and TRBJ2-2, with a weak D call TRBD2 (6 bases). The CDR3 totals 16 residues. The ends were cut back, 0 bases at V and 6 bases at J, with 15 bases in the middle. In germline, CDR1 is SGHRS, CDR2 YFSETQ.

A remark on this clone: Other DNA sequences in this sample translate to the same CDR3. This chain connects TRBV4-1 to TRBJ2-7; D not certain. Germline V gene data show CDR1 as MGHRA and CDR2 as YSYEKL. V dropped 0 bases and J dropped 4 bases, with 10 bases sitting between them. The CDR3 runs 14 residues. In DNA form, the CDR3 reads TGCGCCAGCAGCCAAGATCCGACTGGTTACGAGCAGTACTTC. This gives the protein CASSQDPTGYEQYF.

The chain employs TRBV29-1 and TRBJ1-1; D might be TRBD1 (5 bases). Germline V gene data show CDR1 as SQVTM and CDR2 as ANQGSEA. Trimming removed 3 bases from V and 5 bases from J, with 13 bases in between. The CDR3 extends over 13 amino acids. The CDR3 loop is CSVETSKGTEAFF. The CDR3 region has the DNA TGCAGCGTTGAGACATCTAAGGGGACTGAAGCTTTCTTT.

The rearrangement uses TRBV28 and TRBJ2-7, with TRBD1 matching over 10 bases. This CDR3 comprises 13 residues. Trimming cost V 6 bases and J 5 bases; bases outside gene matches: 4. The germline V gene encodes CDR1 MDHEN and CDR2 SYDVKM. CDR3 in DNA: TGTGCCAGCAGAGAGACAGGGGGCGACGAGCAGTACTTC. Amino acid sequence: CASRETGGDEQYF.